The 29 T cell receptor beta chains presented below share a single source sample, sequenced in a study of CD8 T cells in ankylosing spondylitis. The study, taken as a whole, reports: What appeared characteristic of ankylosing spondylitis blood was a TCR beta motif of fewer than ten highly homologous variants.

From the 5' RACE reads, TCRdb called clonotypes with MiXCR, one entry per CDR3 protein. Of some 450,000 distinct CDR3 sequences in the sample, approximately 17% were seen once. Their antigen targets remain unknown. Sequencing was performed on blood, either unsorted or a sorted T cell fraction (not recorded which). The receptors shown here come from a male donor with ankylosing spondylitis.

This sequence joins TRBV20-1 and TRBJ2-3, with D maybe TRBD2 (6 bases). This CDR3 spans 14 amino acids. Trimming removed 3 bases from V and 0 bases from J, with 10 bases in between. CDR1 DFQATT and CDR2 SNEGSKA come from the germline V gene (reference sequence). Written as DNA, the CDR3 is TGCAGTGCTAGCGGGAGCGCTAGCACAGATACGCAGTATTTT. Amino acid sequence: CSASGSASTDTQYF.

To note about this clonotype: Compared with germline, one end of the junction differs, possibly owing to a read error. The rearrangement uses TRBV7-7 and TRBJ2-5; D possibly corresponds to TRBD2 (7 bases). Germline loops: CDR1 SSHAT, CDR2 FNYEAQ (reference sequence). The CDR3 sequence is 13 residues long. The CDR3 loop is CASSLRGGKTQYF. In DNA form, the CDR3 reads TGTGCTAGCAGTCTAAGGGGGGGGAAGACCCAGTACTTC.

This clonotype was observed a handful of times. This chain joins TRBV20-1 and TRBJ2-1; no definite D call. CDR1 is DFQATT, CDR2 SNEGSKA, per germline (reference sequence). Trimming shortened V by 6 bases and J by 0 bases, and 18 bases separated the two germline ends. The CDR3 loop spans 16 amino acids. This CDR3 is CSAAPLTVSSYNEQFF. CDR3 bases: TGCAGTGCCGCCCCCCTGACCGTTAGCTCCTACAATGAGCAGTTCTTC.

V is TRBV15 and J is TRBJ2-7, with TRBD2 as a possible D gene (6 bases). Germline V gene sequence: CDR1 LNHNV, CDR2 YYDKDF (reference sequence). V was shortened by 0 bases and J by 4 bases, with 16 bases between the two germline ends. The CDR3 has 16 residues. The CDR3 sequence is CATSRDLVSGAYEQYF. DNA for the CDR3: TGTGCCACCAGCAGAGATCTAGTTAGCGGAGCTTACGAGCAGTACTTC.

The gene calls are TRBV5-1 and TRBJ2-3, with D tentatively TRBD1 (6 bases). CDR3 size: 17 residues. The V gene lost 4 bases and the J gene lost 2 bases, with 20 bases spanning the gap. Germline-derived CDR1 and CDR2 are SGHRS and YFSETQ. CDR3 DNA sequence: TGCGCCAGCAGCGCCTTTCCCCAGGGGACCCTCACAGATACGCAGTATTTT. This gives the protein CASSAFPQGTLTDTQYF.

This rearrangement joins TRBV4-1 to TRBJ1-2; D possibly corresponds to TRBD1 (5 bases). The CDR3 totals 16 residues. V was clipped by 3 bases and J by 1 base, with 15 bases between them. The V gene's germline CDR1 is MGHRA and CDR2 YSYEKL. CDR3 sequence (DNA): TGCGCCAGCAGCCAGGATGCGGGACGGCTTAACTATGGCTACACCTTC. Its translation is CASSQDAGRLNYGYTF.

CDR3 region: CASSPPGSGGAEQYF. In DNA, the CDR3 is TGTGCCAGCAGTCCCCCTGGTTCGGGAGGTGCCGAGCAGTACTTC. The genes are TRBV27 and TRBJ2-7; 7 bases match TRBD2. Per the germline V gene, CDR1 is MNHEY and CDR2 is SMNVEV (reference sequence). V was pared by 5 bases and J by 6 bases, with 13 bases of the junction left unmatched. The CDR3 loop spans 15 amino acids.

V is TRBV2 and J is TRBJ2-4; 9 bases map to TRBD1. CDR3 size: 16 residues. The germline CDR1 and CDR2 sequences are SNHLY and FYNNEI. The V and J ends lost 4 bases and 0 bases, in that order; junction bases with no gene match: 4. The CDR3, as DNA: TGTGCCAGCAGTGGAGGGACAGGGCTAGCCAAAAACATTCAGTACTTC. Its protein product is CASSGGTGLAKNIQYF. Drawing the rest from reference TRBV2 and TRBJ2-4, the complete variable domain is EPEVTQTPSHQVTQMGQEVILRCVPISNHLYFYWYRQILGQKVEFLVSFYNNEISEKSEIFDDQFSVERPDGSNFTLKIRSTKLEDSAMYFCASSGGTGLAKNIQYFGAGTRLSVL.

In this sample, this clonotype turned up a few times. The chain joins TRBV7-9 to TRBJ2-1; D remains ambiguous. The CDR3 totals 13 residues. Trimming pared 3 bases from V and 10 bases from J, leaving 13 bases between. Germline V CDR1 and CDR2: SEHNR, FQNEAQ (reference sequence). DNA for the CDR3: TGTGCCAGCAGCTTCCAACAACTTATGGAGCAGTTCTTC. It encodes CASSFQQLMEQFF.

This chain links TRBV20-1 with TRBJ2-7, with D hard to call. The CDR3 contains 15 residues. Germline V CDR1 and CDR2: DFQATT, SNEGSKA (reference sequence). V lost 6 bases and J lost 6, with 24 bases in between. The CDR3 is CSAKDPSGKLGEQYF. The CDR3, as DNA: TGCAGTGCCAAGGACCCTAGTGGGAAACTGGGCGAGCAGTACTTC.

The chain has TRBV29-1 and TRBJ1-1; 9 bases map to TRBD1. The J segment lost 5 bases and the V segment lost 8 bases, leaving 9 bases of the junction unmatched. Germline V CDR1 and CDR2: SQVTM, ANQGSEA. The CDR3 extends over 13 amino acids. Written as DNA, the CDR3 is TGCAGCCACAAACAGGGGGCAGGTACTGAAGCTTTCTTT. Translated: CSHKQGAGTEAFF.

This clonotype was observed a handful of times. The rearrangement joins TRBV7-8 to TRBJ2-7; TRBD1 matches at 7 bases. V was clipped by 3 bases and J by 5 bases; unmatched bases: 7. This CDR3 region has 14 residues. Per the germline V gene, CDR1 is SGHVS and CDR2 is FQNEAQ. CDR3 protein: CASSFKGASHEQYF. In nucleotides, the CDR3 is TGTGCCAGCAGCTTCAAGGGGGCGTCTCACGAGCAGTACTTC.

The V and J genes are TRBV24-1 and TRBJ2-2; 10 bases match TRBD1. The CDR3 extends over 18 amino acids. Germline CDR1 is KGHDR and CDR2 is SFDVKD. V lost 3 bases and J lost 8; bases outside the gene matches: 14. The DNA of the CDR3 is TGTGCCACCAGTGATGCCTCGGGACAGGGGCTGGTTAGTGGGGAGCTGTTTTTT. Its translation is CATSDASGQGLVSGELFF.

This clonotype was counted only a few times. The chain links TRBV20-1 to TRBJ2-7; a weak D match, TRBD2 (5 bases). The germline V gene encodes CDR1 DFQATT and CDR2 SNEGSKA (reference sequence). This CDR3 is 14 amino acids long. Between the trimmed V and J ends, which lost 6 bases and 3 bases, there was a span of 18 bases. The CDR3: CSALGDKEYYEQYF. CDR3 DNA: TGCAGTGCCCTCGGGGATAAGGAGTACTACGAGCAGTACTTC.

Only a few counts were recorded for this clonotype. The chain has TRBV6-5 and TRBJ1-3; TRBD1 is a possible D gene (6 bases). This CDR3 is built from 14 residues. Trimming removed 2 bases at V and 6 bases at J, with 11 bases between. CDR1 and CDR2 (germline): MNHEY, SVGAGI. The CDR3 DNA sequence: TGTGCCAGCAGTTACCCAGGGGCGGAAAACACCATATATTTT. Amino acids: CASSYPGAENTIYF.

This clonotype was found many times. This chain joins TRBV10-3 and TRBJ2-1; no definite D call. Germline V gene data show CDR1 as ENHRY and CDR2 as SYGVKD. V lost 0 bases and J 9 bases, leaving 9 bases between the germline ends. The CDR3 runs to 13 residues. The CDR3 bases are TGTGCCATCAGTGAGTCTGGGGTTCCTGAGCAGTTCTTC. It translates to CAISESGVPEQFF.

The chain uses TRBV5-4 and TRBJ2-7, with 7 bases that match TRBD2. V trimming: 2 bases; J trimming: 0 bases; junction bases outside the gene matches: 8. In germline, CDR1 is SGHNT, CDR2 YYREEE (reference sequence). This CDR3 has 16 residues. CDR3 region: CASSFSPGGSSYEQYF. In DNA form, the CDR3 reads TGTGCCAGCAGCTTTTCTCCCGGGGGGTCCTCCTACGAGCAGTACTTC.

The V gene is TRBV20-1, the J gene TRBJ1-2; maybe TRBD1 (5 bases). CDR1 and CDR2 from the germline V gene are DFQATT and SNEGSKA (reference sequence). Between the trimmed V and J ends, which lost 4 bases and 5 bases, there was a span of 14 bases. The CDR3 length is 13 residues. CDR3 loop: CSATRTRQYGYTF. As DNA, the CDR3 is TGCAGTGCTACCAGGACACGGCAGTATGGCTACACCTTC.

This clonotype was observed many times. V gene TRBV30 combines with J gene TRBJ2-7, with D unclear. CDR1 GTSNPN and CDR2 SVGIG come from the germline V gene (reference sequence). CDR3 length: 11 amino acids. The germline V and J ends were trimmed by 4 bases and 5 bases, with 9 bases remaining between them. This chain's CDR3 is CAWKQSDEQYF. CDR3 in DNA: TGTGCCTGGAAACAGTCGGACGAGCAGTACTTC.

The CDR3 spells CSASSGDEQFF. CDR3 bases: TGCAGTGCTAGTTCCGGAGATGAGCAGTTCTTC. This chain uses TRBV20-1 with TRBJ2-1, with no clear D. Germline loops: CDR1 DFQATT, CDR2 SNEGSKA (reference sequence). Trimming pared 3 bases from V and 8 bases from J, leaving 8 bases between. The CDR3 is 11 residues long.

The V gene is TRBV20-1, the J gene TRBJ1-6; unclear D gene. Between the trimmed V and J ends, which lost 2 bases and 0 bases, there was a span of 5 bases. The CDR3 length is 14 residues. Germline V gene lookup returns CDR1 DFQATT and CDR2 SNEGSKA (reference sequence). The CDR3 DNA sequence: TGCAGTGCTAGACCGAGCTCCTATAATTCACCCCTCCACTTT. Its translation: CSARPSSYNSPLHF.

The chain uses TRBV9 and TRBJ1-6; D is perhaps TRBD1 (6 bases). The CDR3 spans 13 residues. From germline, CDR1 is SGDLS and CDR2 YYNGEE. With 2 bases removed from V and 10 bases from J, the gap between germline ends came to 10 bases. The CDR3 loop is CASSVRGGSPLHF. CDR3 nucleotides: TGTGCCAGCAGCGTTAGGGGGGGCTCACCCCTCCACTTT.

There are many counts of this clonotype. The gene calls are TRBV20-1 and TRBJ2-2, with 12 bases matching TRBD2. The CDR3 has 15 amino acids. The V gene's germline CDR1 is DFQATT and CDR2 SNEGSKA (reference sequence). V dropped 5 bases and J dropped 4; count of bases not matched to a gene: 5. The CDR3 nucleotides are TGCAGTGCTCGTACTAGCGGGGGGACCACCGGGGAGCTGTTTTTT. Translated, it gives CSARTSGGTTGELFF.

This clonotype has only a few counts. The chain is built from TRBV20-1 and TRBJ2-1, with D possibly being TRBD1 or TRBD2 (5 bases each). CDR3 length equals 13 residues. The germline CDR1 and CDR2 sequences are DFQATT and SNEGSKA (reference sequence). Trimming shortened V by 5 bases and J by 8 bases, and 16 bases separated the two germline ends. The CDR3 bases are TGCAGTGCTTACCCGAGGGGACGCCATGAGCAGTTCTTC. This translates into CSAYPRGRHEQFF.

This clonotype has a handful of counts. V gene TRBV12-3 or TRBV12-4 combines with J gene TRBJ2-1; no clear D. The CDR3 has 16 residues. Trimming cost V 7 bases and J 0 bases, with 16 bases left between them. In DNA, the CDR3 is TGTGCCAGCACCCGAGGTCGTGGAAGCTCCTACAATGAGCAGTTCTTC. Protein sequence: CASTRGRGSSYNEQFF.

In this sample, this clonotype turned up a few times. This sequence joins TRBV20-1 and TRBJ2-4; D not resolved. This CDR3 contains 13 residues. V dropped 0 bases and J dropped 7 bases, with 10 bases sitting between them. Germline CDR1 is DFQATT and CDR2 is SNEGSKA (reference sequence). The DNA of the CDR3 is TGCAGTGCTAGAGAGACCGATAGGAACATTCAGTACTTC. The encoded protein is CSARETDRNIQYF.

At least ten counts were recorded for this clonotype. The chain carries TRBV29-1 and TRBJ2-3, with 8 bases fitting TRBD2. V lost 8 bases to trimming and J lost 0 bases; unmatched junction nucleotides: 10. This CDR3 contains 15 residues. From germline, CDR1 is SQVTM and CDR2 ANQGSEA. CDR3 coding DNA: TGCAGCATCCATGGGCCGGGAGGGAGCACAGATACGCAGTATTTT. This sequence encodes CSIHGPGGSTDTQYF.

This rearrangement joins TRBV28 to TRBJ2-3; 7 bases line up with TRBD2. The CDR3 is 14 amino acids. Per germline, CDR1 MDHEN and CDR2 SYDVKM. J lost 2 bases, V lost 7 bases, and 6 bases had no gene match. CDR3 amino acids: CASIRGGFTDTQYF. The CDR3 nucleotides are TGTGCCAGCATTCGGGGAGGGTTCACAGATACGCAGTATTTT.

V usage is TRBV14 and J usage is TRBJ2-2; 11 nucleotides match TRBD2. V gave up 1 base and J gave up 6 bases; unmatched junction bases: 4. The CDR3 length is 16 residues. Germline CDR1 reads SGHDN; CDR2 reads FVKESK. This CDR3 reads CASSQGLAGLSGELFF. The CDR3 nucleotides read TGTGCCAGCAGCCAAGGACTAGCGGGACTGTCCGGGGAGCTGTTTTTT.